The clone carrying this T cell receptor (beta chain) was seen once. Antigen: not known. The sample comes from a study of shared clonotypes between healthy human individuals. V lost 5 bases and J lost 7; bases outside the gene matches: 8. Germline CDR1 and CDR2: LNHNV and YYDKDF (reference sequence). CDR3 length equals 16 residues. Study results and limitations: It was the few donors that limited the genetic and exposure-history diversity represented.

Sequenced by immunoSEQ multiplex PCR; TCRdb stores in-frame clones only, minus some. The profile shows 2,100,000 or so clones, approximately 95% of them singletons. The source is a man aged 18 to 30 in good health. The genes are TRBV15 and TRBJ2-7, with 16 bases fitting TRBD2. Sequencing input: naive CD4+ T cells sorted from blood. Described subset: CD45RA+ positively selected. CDR3 protein: CATSVGLAGGAWEQYF. The CDR3 bases are TGTGCCACCAGCGTGGGACTAGCGGGAGGGGCGTGGGAGCAGTACTTC.